The table lists the clone carrying this T cell receptor beta chain with a few counts. The ends lost 5 bases at V and 7 bases at J; junction bases unmatched: 3. The CDR3 covers 14 residues. The data belong to a study of identical twins. TCRdb re-analysed the 5' RACE reads in MiXCR, keeping a single row per CDR3 protein. Here the sample spans over 600,000 distinct CDR3 sequences, less than 25% being singletons. The data were also submitted as part of a second study, on T cells expressing NK-cell markers. That study reports: TCR beta repertoires came from sorted CD3+CD56+NKG2C+, CD3+CD56+NKG2C- and CD3+CD56-NKG2C+ T cells. HCMV serostatus: seven of eight sequenced donors positive, one negative. Among several donors, these clonotypes also ranked first in the CD3+CD56-NKG2C+ fraction.

Source material: PBMCs. This clonotype was obtained from a woman aged 18-35 years in good health. The rearrangement joins TRBV12-3 or TRBV12-4 to TRBJ1-6; 9 nucleotides agree with TRBD1. CDR3 sequence: CASSTGQGNSPLHF. Here the CDR3 DNA reads TGTGCCAGCAGTACGGGACAGGGAAATTCACCCCTCCACTTT.